The rows below give T cell receptor beta chains drawn from one sample of a study of blood T cell repertoires in COVID-19. Generated by immunoSEQ multiplex PCR, the TCRdb table keeps only in-frame clones and is missing some. The sample lists roughly 360,000 clones; around 87% were seen once. The specimen was PBMCs or T cells enriched from blood (not recorded which). The receptors derive from a man aged 30-40 years who had recovered from COVID-19. CDR3s include the opening cysteine and the closing phenylalanine or tryptophan. A D gene is named only where the DNA matches it firmly. Rows give clone size only sometimes, using once, few, many, or a class for an expanded clone.

>TRBV18|TRBJ2-7|once|.
TGTGCCAGCTCACCTTCACTTAAACCCTACGAGCAGTACTTC
CASSPSLKPYEQYF
>TRBV11-2|TRBJ2-1|.|.
TGTGCCAGCAGCTCAAACCCAGGGGGGCCCGGTGAGCAGTTCTTC
CASSSNPGGPGEQFF
>TRBV2|TRBJ1-1|.|.
TGTGCCAGCAGTGAAGTGGGGATTAGGGGTGAAGCTTTCTTT
CASSEVGIRGEAFF
>TRBV6-2/TRBV6-3|TRBJ1-2|once|.
TGTGCCAGCAGTTATGATGGGAGTTCGCCGGGCTACACCTTC
CASSYDGSSPGYTF
>TRBV20-1|TRBJ2-3|.|TRBD2
TGCAGTGCCGGACTAGCTGGTACGCAGTATTTT
CSAGLAGTQYF
>TRBV5-1|TRBJ1-3|.|.
TGCGCCAGCAGCTTGGCCGGGAGCTCTGGAAACACCATATATTTT
CASSLAGSSGNTIYF
>TRBV12-5|TRBJ1-2|.|.
TGTGCTAGTGGTTTCTCCCAGGGAGGTGGCTACACCTTC
CASGFSQGGGYTF
>TRBV13|TRBJ2-7|.|.
TGTGCCAGCAGCCACGGGGCCTACGAGCAGTACTTC
CASSHGAYEQYF
>TRBV3-1/TRBV3-2|TRBJ1-1|.|.
TGTGCCAGCAGCCCATCGAACGGGGGAGCTTTCTTT
CASSPSNGGAFF
>TRBV27|TRBJ2-2|.|TRBD2
TGTGCCAGCAGTTTATCGGGAGGGGCGGTCACCGGGGAGCTGTTTTTT
CASSLSGGAVTGELFF